The text below deals with one T cell receptor beta chain. Antigen unknown. Trimming removed 3 bases from V and 0 bases from J, with 11 bases in between. Germline V lookup: CDR1 MNHEY, CDR2 SMNVEV (reference sequence). The length of the CDR3 is 15 residues. From the 5' RACE reads, TCRdb called clonotypes with MiXCR, one entry per CDR3 protein. The profile covers 120,000 to 150,000 distinct CDR3 sequences, with less than 20% appearing a single time and around 2.4% taken by the ten largest. This specimen belongs to a study of T-cell memory formation after mild COVID-19. General study results and limits: Clones that contracted from day 15 to 85 had balanced CD4/CD8; later expanders were CD4+ biased.

This clonotype was sampled from an adult woman who had mild COVID-19 (a few samples of this study predate the infection). Cell type and time point are not known. Sequenced sample: PBMCs or a T cell subset sorted from them (not recorded which). The chain couples TRBV27 to TRBJ1-2; D is possibly TRBD1 (5 bases). CDR3 coding DNA: TGTGCCAGCAGTTTCGTTTCAGGGTCTAACTATGGCTACACCTTC. Translating gives CASSFVSGSNYGYTF.